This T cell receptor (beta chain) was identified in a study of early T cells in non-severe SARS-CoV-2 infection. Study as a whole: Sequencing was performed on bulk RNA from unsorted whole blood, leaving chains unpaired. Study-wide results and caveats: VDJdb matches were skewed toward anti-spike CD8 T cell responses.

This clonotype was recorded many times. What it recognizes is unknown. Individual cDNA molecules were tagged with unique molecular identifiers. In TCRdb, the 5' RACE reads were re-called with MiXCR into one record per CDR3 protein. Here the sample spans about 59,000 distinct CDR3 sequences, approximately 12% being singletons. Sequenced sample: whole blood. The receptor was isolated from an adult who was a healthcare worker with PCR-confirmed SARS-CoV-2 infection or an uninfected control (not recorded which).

CDR3: CASSQPNGGHSEAFF. The CDR3 nucleotides are TGTGCCAGCAGCCAACCCAACGGGGGGCATTCTGAAGCTTTCTTT. The rearrangement uses TRBV3-1 and TRBJ1-1, with D possibly TRBD1 on 6 matching bases. With 2 bases removed from V and 6 bases from J, the gap between germline ends came to 16 bases. Germline V gene lookup returns CDR1 LGHDT and CDR2 YNNKEL (reference sequence). The CDR3 is 15 residues long.